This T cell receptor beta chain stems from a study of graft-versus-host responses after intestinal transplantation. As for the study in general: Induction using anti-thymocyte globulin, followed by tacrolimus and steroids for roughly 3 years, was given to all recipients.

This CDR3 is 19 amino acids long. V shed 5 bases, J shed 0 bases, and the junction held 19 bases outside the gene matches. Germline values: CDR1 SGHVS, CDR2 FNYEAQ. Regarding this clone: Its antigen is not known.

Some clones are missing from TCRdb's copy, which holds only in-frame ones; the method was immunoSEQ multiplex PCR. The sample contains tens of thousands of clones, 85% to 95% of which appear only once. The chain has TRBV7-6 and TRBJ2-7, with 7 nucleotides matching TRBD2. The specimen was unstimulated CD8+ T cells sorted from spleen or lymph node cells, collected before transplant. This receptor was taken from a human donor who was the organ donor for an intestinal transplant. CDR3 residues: CASSPGGTWERSISYEQYF. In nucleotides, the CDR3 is TGTGCCAGCAGCCCCGGGGGGACCTGGGAGCGGAGCATCTCCTACGAGCAGTACTTC.